This passage covers 8 T cell receptor beta chains from one sample sequenced in a study of blood T cell repertoires in COVID-19. Some clones are missing from TCRdb's copy, which holds only in-frame ones; the method was immunoSEQ multiplex PCR. The sample consists of 77,000 or so clones, roughly four fifths of them appearing once. Sequencing was performed on peripheral blood. These TCRs come from a woman aged 80 or older with active or convalescent COVID-19.

The chain combines TRBV6-5 with TRBJ1-4, with 7 bases matching TRBD1. Losses at the gene ends were 6 bases for V and 8 bases for J; bases not matched to a gene: 9. The CDR3 is made up of 14 amino acids. Germline CDR1 is MNHEY and CDR2 is SVGAGI. The CDR3 DNA reads as TGTGCCAGCAGCATCGACAGGGCACGGGAAAAACTGTTTTTT. As protein: CASSIDRAREKLFF.

This chain links TRBV11-2 with TRBJ2-1, with D unresolved. The CDR3 runs 14 residues. V was pared by 1 base and J by 0 bases, with 4 bases between. The V gene's germline CDR1 is SGHAT and CDR2 FQNNGV. CDR3 DNA sequence: TGTGCCAGCAGCTTAGCGAGCTCCTACAATGAGCAGTTCTTC. Residues: CASSLASSYNEQFF. Full variable domain (rest looked up from reference TRBV11-2 and TRBJ2-1): EAGVAQSPRYKIIEKRQSVAFWCNPISGHATLYWYQQILGQGPKLLIQFQNNGVVDDSQLPKDRFSAERLKGVDSTLKIQPAKLEDSAVYLCASSLASSYNEQFFGPGTRLTVL.

CDR3 sequence: CASSLASGGSQETQYF. The CDR3 coding sequence is TGCGCCAGCAGCTTGGCCAGCGGGGGGTCGCAAGAGACCCAGTACTTC. The chain is built from TRBV5-1 and TRBJ2-5, with 9 bases aligning to TRBD2. V lost 0 bases and J lost 2; bases outside the gene matches: 5. The germline V gene has CDR1 SGHRS and CDR2 YFSETQ. This CDR3 is 16 amino acids long. The full variable domain, its missing parts supplied by reference TRBV5-1 and TRBJ2-5, is KAGVTQTPRYLIKTRGQQVTLSCSPISGHRSVSWYQQTPGQGLQFLFEYFSETQRNKGNFPGRFSGRQFSNSRSEMNVSTLELGDSALYLCASSLASGGSQETQYFGPGTRLLVL.

The rearrangement joins TRBV30 to TRBJ2-7; D unclear. CDR1 and CDR2 (germline): GTSNPN, SVGIG (reference sequence). V was clipped by 8 bases and J by 1 base, with 12 bases between them. This CDR3 contains 12 residues. The CDR3 nucleotides read TGTGCCCTAAGACTGGAATCCTACGAGCAGTACTTC. It is translated as CALRLESYEQYF.

The J gene is TRBJ2-1, the V gene TRBV27; 8 bases line up with TRBD2. The CDR3 has 13 amino acids. V trimming: 3 bases; J trimming: 9 bases; junction bases outside the gene matches: 4. Germline lookup yields CDR1 MNHEY and CDR2 SMNVEV (reference sequence). CDR3 amino acids: CASSLAGGAEQFF. In DNA, the CDR3 is TGTGCCAGCAGTTTGGCGGGGGGTGCTGAGCAGTTCTTC.

The chain carries TRBV6-5 and TRBJ2-3, with TRBD2 identical over 7 bases. CDR3 size: 14 residues. Trimming at V came to 6 bases and at J to 2 bases, leaving 5 bases not matched to a gene. CDR1 is MNHEY and CDR2 is SVGAGI in the germline V gene. The chain's CDR3 is CASSQLAPTDTQYF. In DNA, the CDR3 is TGTGCCAGCAGCCAACTAGCGCCCACAGATACGCAGTATTTT.

This clone was seen just once. The V and J genes are TRBV11-3 and TRBJ2-5; TRBD1 might be the D (6 bases). Germline CDR1 is SGHNT and CDR2 is YENEEA. The CDR3 spans 13 residues. V lost 3 bases and J lost 5, with 10 bases in between. The CDR3 DNA follows: TGTGCCAGCAGCTTTGGGGGCTCGGAGACCCAGTACTTC. Translating it yields CASSFGGSETQYF.

This clone was counted a few times. This chain joins TRBV7-2 and TRBJ2-3; TRBD2 agrees at 13 bases. This CDR3 spans 19 amino acids. The V segment lost 3 bases and the J segment 4 bases; nucleotides outside the gene matches: 13. From germline, CDR1 is SGHTA and CDR2 FQGNSA. The chain's CDR3 is CASSFRALAGGQRPDTQYF. For the CDR3, the DNA is TGTGCCAGCAGCTTTAGAGCACTAGCGGGGGGGCAACGCCCAGATACGCAGTATTTT.